This paragraph covers one T cell receptor beta chain sequence. Its antigen is unknown. An even split of each subset's genomic DNA across several immunoSEQ plates was performed. Data came from immunoSEQ multiplex PCR; TCRdb stores just in-frame clones and leaves some out. This table has roughly 660,000 clones, 90% appearing once. These data belong to a study of shared clonotypes between healthy human individuals. The wider study: Plates per donor: three CD4 naive, three CD4 memory, two CD8 naive, one CD8 memory.

Study results and caveats: Clonotype sharing among donors was thought likely to change with sequencing depth.

Trimming left V 4 bases short and J 8 bases short, with 21 bases between. The CDR3 is 16 residues long. The germline CDR1 and CDR2 sequences are SGHTS and YDEGEE. Everyone who donated was a Caucasian adult who lived in Nashville, Tennessee. The clonotype comes from a man between 18 and 29 years old in good health. Some clones in this sample may be carry-over from other donors' samples. The chain carries TRBV5-8 and TRBJ2-2; TRBD1 is a possible D gene (7 bases). The sample was memory CD8+ T cells from PBMCs. Subset indicated: CD45RO+ cells pooled with CCR7-negative TemRA cells. CDR3 region: CASSRAGTVVGGELFF. CDR3 DNA sequence: TGTGCCAGCAGCCGCGCGGGGACAGTGGTTGGAGGGGAGCTGTTTTTT.